This record concerns one T cell receptor beta chain sequence. V dropped 6 bases and J dropped 3 bases, with 12 bases sitting between them. The CDR3 loop spans 12 amino acids. CDR1 SQVTM and CDR2 ANQGSEA come from the germline V gene. This sample is drawn from a study of shared clonotypes between healthy human individuals. Some clones are missing from TCRdb's copy, which holds only in-frame ones; the method was immunoSEQ multiplex PCR. The sample contains 300,000 or so clones, approximately 74% of which appear only once. The TCR originated in a man aged 25 to 40 in good health. The material sequenced was memory CD4+ T cells sorted from blood. Subset indicated: CD45RA-negative fraction. This chain joins TRBV29-1 and TRBJ2-7; unclear D gene. CDR3 residues: CSVVQMNYEQYF. Here the CDR3 DNA reads TGCAGCGTAGTACAGATGAACTACGAGCAGTACTTC.